Reported below is one T cell receptor beta chain. The data originate from a study of T-cell reconstitution after alpha-beta-depleted transplantation in children. Researchers prepared the TCRbeta library using unique molecular identifiers, the study reports. Each CDR3 protein gets one entry after TCRdb re-called the PCR reads with MiXCR. The sample shows approximately 230,000 distinct CDR3 sequences, under 30% of them seen only once. The CDR3 contains 13 residues. V dropped 6 bases and J dropped 7; count of bases not matched to a gene: 6. CDR1 and CDR2 (germline): MDHEN, SYDVKM. The receptor was isolated from a female patient aged 2-15 years who had a stem cell transplant for congenital amegakaryocytic thrombocytopenia, so the T cells may come from the graft donor. V is TRBV28 and J is TRBJ2-1; 7 bases are a match to TRBD1. Sample: PBMCs, mostly from graft donor cells, taken 360 days after TCRalphabeta/CD19-depleted stem cell transplant. The CDR3 DNA follows: TGTGCCAGCAGACGACAGGGAAAGAATGAGCAGTTCTTC. It is translated as CASRRQGKNEQFF.